This T cell receptor beta chain was sequenced during a study of blood T cell repertoires in COVID-19. Whole-study context: T cells, B-cell-depleted T cells, or PBMCs provided the cDNA or gDNA that served as material.

In the original workflow: Scientists estimated how many nucleated cells there were by amplifying reference gene primers. TCRdb's table, derived via immunoSEQ multiplex PCR, lists solely in-frame clones and lacks some. The V and J calls and clone size come from that table; D and trimming were worked out from the DNA. The profile covers a few hundred thousand clones, with roughly nine tenths appearing a single time and roughly a tenth taken by the ten largest. The CDR3 runs 15 residues. Per germline, CDR1 SGDLS and CDR2 YYNGEE. The ends were cut back, 2 bases at V and 0 bases at J, with 12 bases in the middle.

Material: PBMCs or T cells enriched from blood (not recorded which). The J gene is TRBJ2-7, the V gene TRBV9, with a weak D call TRBD1 (5 bases). The receptor comes from a woman aged 30 to 39 who had recovered from COVID-19. CDR3 DNA: TGTGCCAGCAGCGTTACAGGTGCTTACTCCTACGAGCAGTACTTC. It codes for CASSVTGAYSYEQYF.